The 6 T cell receptor beta chains given below trace back to one sample, sequenced in a study of blood T cell repertoires in COVID-19. Repertoires were generated with immunoSEQ multiplex PCR, while TCRdb's copy carries only in-frame clones and drops some. The table includes under 500,000 clones, over 75% detected once. The sequenced sample was PBMCs or T cells enriched from blood (not recorded which). The receptors were gathered from a man aged 30 to 45 who had recovered from COVID-19.

The rearrangement links TRBV19 to TRBJ2-3; TRBD2 matches 11 bases. Germline assignment: CDR1 LNHDA and CDR2 SQIVND (reference sequence). Losses at the gene ends were 1 base for V and 2 bases for J; bases not matched to a gene: 2. This CDR3 spans 16 amino acids. The CDR3 is CASSIGLAGSTDTQYF. CDR3 sequence (DNA): TGTGCCAGTAGTATAGGACTAGCGGGGTCCACAGATACGCAGTATTTT.

As to this clone: An end of the junction does not agree with germline; a read error may underlie this. This chain links TRBV3-1 (or the pseudogene TRBV3-2) with TRBJ1-2; TRBD1 aligns across 12 bases. CDR1 and CDR2 (germline): LGHDT, YNNKEL (reference sequence). This CDR3 comprises 15 residues. Written as DNA, the CDR3 is TGTGCCAGCAGCCCGTTTAAATTGGGACAGGGGGCTTTAAGCTTC. Its protein product is CASSPFKLGQGALSF.

The gene calls are TRBV30 and TRBJ1-3; unclear D gene. The CDR3 totals 13 residues. V shed 4 bases and J shed 0 bases, with 7 bases lying between them. CDR1 and CDR2 (germline): GTSNPN, SVGIG (reference sequence). The CDR3: CAWIRSSGNTIYF. In DNA, the CDR3 is TGTGCCTGGATACGGAGCTCTGGAAACACCATATATTTT.

This clone turned up a few times. This rearrangement joins TRBV6-5 to TRBJ1-1; TRBD1 matches 7 bases. Germline V gives CDR1 MNHEY, CDR2 SVGAGI. This CDR3 has 15 amino acids. V was clipped by 7 bases and J by 2 bases; unmatched bases: 10. The CDR3 nucleotides read TGTGCCAGCAAACCCCTGGCAGGGGGAAACACTGAAGCTTTCTTT. It encodes CASKPLAGGNTEAFF.

The rearrangement uses TRBV7-9 and TRBJ2-7, with 7 bases identical to TRBD2. After removal of 5 bases from V and 3 bases from J, the junction contained 10 bases not matched to a gene. The CDR3 runs to 15 residues. Germline CDR1 SEHNR, CDR2 FQNEAQ (reference sequence). The CDR3 bases are TGTGCCAGCAGCCATCCCAGCGGGAATAGCTACGAGCAGTACTTC. Translated: CASSHPSGNSYEQYF.

The chain uses TRBV30 and TRBJ2-5, with TRBD2 as a possible D gene (6 bases). Germline V gene lookup returns CDR1 GTSNPN and CDR2 SVGIG (reference sequence). Trimming shortened V by 5 bases and J by 4 bases, and 14 bases separated the two germline ends. The length of the CDR3 is 13 residues. DNA for the CDR3: TGTGCCTGGGGTTTGAGCGGGTCAGAGACCCAGTACTTC. Translated, it gives CAWGLSGSETQYF.